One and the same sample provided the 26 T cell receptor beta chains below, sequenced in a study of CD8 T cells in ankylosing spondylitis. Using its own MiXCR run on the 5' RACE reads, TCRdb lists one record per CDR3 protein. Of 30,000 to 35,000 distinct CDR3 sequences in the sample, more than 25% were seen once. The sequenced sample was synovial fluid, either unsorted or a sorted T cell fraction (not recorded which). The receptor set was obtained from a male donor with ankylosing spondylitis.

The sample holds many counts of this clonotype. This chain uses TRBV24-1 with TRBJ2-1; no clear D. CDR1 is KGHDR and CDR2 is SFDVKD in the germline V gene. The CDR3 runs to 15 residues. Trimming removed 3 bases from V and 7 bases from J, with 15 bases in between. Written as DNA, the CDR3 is TGTGCCACCAGTGATCGAGGACCCCCAAGGAATGAGCAGTTCTTC. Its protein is CATSDRGPPRNEQFF.

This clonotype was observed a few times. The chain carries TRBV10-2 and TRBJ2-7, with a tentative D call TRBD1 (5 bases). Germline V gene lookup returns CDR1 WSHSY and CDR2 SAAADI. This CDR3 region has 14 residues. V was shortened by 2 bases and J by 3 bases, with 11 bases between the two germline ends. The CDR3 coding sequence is TGCGCCAGCAGTGAGAGGGGCAGACACTACGAGCAGTACGTC. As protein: CASSERGRHYEQYV.

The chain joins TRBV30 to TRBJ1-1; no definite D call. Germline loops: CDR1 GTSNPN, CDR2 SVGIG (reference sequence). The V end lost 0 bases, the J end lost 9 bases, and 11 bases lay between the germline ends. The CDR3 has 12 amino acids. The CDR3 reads CAWSVVAFKAFF. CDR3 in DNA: TGTGCCTGGAGTGTAGTGGCTTTTAAAGCTTTCTTT.

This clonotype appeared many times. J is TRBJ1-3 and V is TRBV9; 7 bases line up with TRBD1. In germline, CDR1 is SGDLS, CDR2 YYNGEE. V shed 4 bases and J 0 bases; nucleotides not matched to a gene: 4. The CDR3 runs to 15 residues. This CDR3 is CASSPRDSSGNTIYF. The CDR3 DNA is TGTGCCAGCAGCCCCCGGGACAGCTCTGGAAACACCATATATTTT.

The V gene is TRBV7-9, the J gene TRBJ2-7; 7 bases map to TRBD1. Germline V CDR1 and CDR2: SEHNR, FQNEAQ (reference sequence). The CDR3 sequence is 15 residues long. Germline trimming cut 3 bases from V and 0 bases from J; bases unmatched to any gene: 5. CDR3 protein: CASSLGRGSSYEQYF. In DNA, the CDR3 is TGTGCCAGCAGCTTGGGCAGGGGGAGCTCCTACGAGCAGTACTTC. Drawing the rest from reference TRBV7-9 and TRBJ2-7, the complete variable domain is DTGVSQNPRHKITKRGQNVTFRCDPISEHNRLYWYRQTLGQGPEFLTYFQNEAQLEKSRLLSDRFSAERPKGSFSTLEIQRTEQGDSAMYLCASSLGRGSSYEQYFGPGTRLTVT.

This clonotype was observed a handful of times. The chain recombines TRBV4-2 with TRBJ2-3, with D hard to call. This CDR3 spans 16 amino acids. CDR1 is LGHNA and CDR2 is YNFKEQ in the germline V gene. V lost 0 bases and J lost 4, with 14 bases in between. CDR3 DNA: TGTGCCAGCAGCCAAGATCTGGTTAGTAAGGCAGATACGCAGTATTTT. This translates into CASSQDLVSKADTQYF.

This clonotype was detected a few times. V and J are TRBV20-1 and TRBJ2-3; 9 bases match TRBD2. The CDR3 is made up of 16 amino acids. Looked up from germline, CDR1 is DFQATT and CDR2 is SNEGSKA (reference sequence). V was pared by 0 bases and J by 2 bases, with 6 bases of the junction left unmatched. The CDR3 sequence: CSARDWEREVTDTQYF. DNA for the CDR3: TGCAGTGCTAGAGATTGGGAGCGGGAGGTCACAGATACGCAGTATTTT.

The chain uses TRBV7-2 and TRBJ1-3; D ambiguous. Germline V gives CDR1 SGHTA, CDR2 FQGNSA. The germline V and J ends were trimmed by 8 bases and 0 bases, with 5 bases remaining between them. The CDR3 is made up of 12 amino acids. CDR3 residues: CASAYSGNTIYF. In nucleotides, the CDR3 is TGTGCCAGCGCTTACTCTGGAAACACCATATATTTT.

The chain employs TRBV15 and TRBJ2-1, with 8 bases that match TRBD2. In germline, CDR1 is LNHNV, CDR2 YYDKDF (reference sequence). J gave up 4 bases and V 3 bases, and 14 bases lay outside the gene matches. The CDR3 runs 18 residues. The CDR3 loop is CATSSALPTSGIYNEQFF. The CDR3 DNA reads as TGTGCCACCAGCAGCGCACTCCCCACTAGCGGAATTTACAATGAGCAGTTCTTC.

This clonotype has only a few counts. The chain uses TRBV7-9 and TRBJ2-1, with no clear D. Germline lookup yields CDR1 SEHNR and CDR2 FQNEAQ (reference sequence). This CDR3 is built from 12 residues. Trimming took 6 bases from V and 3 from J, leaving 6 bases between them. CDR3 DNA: TGTGCCAGCAGGTCCTTCTACAATGAGCAGTTCTTC. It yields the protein CASRSFYNEQFF.

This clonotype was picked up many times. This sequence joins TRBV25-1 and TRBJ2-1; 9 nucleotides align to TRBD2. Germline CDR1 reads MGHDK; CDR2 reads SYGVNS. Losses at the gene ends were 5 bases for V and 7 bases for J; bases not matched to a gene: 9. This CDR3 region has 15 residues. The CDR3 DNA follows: TGTGCCAGCAGTTTACTAGCGGGTTCAGGGAATGAGCAGTTCTTC. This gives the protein CASSLLAGSGNEQFF.

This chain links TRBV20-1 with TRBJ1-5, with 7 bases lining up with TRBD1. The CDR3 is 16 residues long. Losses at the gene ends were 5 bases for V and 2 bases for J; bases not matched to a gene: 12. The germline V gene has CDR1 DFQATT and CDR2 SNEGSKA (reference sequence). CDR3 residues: CSALEVRDSRNQPQHF. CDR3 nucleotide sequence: TGCAGTGCTTTAGAGGTCAGGGACAGCCGCAATCAGCCCCAGCATTTT.

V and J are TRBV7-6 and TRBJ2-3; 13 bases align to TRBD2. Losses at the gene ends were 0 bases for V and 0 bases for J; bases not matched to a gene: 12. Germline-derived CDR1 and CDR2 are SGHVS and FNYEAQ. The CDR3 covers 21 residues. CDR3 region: CASSLAPGLAGRRGSTDTQYF. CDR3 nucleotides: TGTGCCAGCAGCTTAGCCCCGGGACTAGCGGGACGGAGAGGTAGCACAGATACGCAGTATTTT.

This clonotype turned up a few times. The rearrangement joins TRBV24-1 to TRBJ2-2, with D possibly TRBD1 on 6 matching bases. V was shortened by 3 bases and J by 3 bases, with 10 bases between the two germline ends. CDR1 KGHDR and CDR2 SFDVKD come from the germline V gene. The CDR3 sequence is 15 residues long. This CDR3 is CATSDGTGYTGELFF. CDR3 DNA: TGTGCCACCAGTGATGGTACAGGGTACACCGGGGAGCTGTTTTTT.

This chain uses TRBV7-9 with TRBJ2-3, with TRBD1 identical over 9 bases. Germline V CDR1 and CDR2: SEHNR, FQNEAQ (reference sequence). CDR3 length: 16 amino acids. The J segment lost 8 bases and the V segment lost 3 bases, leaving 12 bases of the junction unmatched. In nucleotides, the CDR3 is TGTGCCAGCAGCTTCGAGGGGACAGGGATTTTAAGTACGCAGTATTTT. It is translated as CASSFEGTGILSTQYF.

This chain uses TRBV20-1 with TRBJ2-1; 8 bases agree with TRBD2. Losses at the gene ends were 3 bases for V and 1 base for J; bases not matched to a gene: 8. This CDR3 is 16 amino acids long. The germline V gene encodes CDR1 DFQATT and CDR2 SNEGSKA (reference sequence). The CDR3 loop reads CSARDSSGPSYNEQFF. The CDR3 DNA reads TGCAGTGCTAGGGACTCTAGCGGGCCGTCCTACAATGAGCAGTTCTTC.

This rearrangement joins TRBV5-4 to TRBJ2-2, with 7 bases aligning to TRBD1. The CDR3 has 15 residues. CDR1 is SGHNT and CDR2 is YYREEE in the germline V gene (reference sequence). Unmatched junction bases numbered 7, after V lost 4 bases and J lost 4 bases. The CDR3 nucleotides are TGTGCCAGCAGCGCCGGGACAGCCTTCACCGGGGAGCTGTTTTTT. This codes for CASSAGTAFTGELFF.

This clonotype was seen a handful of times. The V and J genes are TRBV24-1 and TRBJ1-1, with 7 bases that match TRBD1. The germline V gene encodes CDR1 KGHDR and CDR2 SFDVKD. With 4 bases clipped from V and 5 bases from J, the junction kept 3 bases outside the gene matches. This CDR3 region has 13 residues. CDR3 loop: CATSETGATEAFF. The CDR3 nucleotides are TGTGCCACCAGTGAAACAGGGGCTACTGAAGCTTTCTTT.

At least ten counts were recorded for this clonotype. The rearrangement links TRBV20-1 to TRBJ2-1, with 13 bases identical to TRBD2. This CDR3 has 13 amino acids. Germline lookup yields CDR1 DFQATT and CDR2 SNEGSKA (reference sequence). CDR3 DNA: TGCAGCTTTGGACTAGCGGGAGAGGAGGAGCAGTTCTTC. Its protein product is CSFGLAGEEEQFF.

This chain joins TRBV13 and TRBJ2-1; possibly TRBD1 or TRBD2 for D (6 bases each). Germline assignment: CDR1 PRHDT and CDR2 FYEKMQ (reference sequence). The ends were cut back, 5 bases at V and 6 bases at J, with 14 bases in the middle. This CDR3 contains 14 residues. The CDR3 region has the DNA TGTGCCAGCAGCACGGGGGCAGGATCCAATGAGCAGTTCTTC. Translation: CASSTGAGSNEQFF.

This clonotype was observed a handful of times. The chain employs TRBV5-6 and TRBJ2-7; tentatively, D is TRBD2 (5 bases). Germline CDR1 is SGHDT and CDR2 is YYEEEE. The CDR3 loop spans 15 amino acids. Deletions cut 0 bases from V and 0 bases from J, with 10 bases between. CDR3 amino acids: CASSLGPGSSYEQYF. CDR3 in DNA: TGTGCCAGCAGCTTGGGACCGGGGAGCTCCTACGAGCAGTACTTC.

The chain's CDR3 is CSVEERPLAKNIQYF. The CDR3 bases are TGCAGCGTTGAAGAAAGACCCCTAGCCAAAAACATTCAGTACTTC. This sequence joins TRBV29-1 and TRBJ2-4; no clear D gene. Between the trimmed V and J ends, which lost 0 bases and 0 bases, there was a span of 9 bases. The length of the CDR3 is 15 residues. Germline assignment: CDR1 SQVTM and CDR2 ANQGSEA.

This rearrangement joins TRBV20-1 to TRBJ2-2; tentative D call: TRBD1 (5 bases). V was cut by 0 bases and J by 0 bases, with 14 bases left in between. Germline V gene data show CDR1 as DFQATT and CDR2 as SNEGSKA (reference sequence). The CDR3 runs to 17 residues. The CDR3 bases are TGCAGTGCTAGAGATCCCGACAGTCACTCGAACACCGGGGAGCTGTTTTTT. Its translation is CSARDPDSHSNTGELFF.

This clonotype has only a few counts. CDR3 protein: CASSPRGFTEAFF. As DNA, the CDR3 is TGTGCCAGCAGCCCAAGGGGTTTCACTGAAGCTTTCTTT. The gene calls are TRBV14 and TRBJ1-1, with D possibly TRBD1 on 5 matching bases. Trimming pared 4 bases from V and 4 bases from J, leaving 10 bases between. The CDR3 spans 13 residues. Germline V lookup: CDR1 SGHDN, CDR2 FVKESK.

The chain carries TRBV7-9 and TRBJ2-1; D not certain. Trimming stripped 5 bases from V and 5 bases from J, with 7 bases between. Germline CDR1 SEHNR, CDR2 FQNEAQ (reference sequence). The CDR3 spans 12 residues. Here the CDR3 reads CASSPSHNEQFF. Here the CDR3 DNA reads TGTGCCAGCAGCCCCAGTCACAATGAGCAGTTCTTC.

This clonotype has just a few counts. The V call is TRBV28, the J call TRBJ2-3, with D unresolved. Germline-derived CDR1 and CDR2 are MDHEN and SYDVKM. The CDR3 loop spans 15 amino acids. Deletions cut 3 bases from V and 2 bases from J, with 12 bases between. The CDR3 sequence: CASSLGAGSTDTQYF. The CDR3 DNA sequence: TGTGCCAGCAGTTTGGGTGCAGGCTCCACAGATACGCAGTATTTT. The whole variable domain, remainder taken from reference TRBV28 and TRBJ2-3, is DVKVTQSSRYLVKRTGEKVFLECVQDMDHENMFWYRQDPGLGLRLIYFSYDVKMKEKGDIPEGYSVSREKKERFSLILESASTNQTSMYLCASSLGAGSTDTQYFGPGTRLTVL.